This TCR beta chain was captured in a study of PD-1 blockade in classical Hodgkin lymphoma. Regarding the study as a whole: Diversity in CD4+ TCRs, unlike that measured in CD8+ TCRs, had risen significantly by C4D1. Relative to healthy donors, newly diagnosed patients reportedly had lower baseline TCR diversity, which was reported as lower still in relapsed/refractory patients. Initiation of nivolumab under 1 year after ASCT led to exclusion of patients.

Notes on this clone: Antigen: not known.

Generated by immunoSEQ multiplex PCR, the TCRdb table keeps only in-frame clones and is missing some. The sample contains under 65,000 clones, over 75% of which appear only once. This CDR3 is 13 amino acids long. Trimming cost V 10 bases and J 10 bases, with 20 bases left between them. The germline V gene has CDR1 MRHNA and CDR2 SNTAGT. Each of the patients experienced relapse following autologous stem cell transplantation, and their brentuximab vedotin exposure differed. This TCR was recovered from a human donor with classical Hodgkin lymphoma. The sequences come from peripheral blood mononuclear cells (PBMCs), collected at baseline. The chain is built from TRBV6-4 and TRBJ2-4, with D perhaps TRBD2 (5 bases). The chain's CDR3 is CATRPSGSRIQYF. CDR3 sequence (DNA): TGTGCCACCCGTCCGTCGGGAAGCAGAATTCAGTACTTC.